This TCR beta chain originates from a study of shared clonotypes between healthy human individuals. Overall study findings and caveats: Few donors restricted represented genetic and exposure-history diversity.

Sorted-subset replicate PCRs used roughly 210 ng of genomic DNA. This amount corresponded to 33,000 or so T cell genomes. TCRdb's copy holds only in-frame clones and misses some; the assay was immunoSEQ multiplex PCR. The sample holds millions of clones, around nine tenths seen once. The V end lost 0 bases, the J end lost 7 bases, and 14 bases lay between the germline ends. The CDR3 sequence is 15 residues long. Germline CDR1 SGHDT, CDR2 YYEEEE. On this clone itself: Antigen unknown.

The TCR sequence derives from a man between 18 and 29 years old in good health. The chain couples TRBV5-6 to TRBJ1-5; D perhaps matches TRBD1 (5 bases). The sequenced sample consisted of naive CD4+ T cells sorted from blood. Subset in this sample: CD45RA+ positively selected. In DNA form, the CDR3 reads TGTGCCAGCAGCTTGGCTTGGCAGGGTGGGCAGCCCCAGCATTTT. Protein product: CASSLAWQGGQPQHF.